These 20 T cell receptor beta chains were all obtained from the same sample, sequenced in a study of T cell responses to AZD1222 COVID-19 vaccine. TCRdb's table, derived via immunoSEQ multiplex PCR, lists solely in-frame clones and lacks some. The repertoire holds around 160,000 clones, with about 81% as singletons. Specimen: peripheral blood, collected on day 0 of MenACWY control vaccination. These TCRs come from an adult in good health.

The chain recombines TRBV24-1 with TRBJ2-3, with D unclear. Germline V gene sequence: CDR1 KGHDR, CDR2 SFDVKD. The CDR3 spans 14 residues. Between the trimmed V and J ends, which lost 9 bases and 1 base, there was a span of 13 bases. The chain's CDR3 is CATARSRGTDTQYF. The CDR3 region has the DNA TGTGCCACCGCCCGCTCTAGGGGCACAGATACGCAGTATTTT.

The chain employs TRBV7-9 and TRBJ2-2; tentative D call: TRBD1 (5 bases). Germline V gives CDR1 SEHNR, CDR2 FQNEAQ (reference sequence). CDR3 length: 15 residues. Trimming took off 1 base at V and 6 bases at J, with 12 bases between the two ends. The CDR3 sequence is CASSLEGPDAGELFF. In nucleotides, the CDR3 is TGTGCCAGCAGCTTAGAGGGGCCAGACGCCGGGGAGCTGTTTTTT.

The chain carries TRBV28 and TRBJ1-1; a possible D gene is TRBD1 (6 bases). V was clipped by 6 bases and J by 3 bases, with 17 bases between them. Germline lookup yields CDR1 MDHEN and CDR2 SYDVKM. This CDR3 has 15 residues. The CDR3 region is CASRRTGSPHTEAFF. CDR3 bases: TGTGCCAGCAGACGTACAGGGAGTCCGCACACTGAAGCTTTCTTT.

The chain couples TRBV30 to TRBJ2-1; D is possibly TRBD2 (5 bases). This CDR3 has 13 amino acids. Looked up from germline, CDR1 is GTSNPN and CDR2 is SVGIG (reference sequence). V dropped 2 bases and J dropped 5 bases, with 10 bases sitting between them. In DNA, the CDR3 is TGTGCCTGGAGTAAGCGGTTTAACAATGAGCAGTTCTTC. The encoded protein is CAWSKRFNNEQFF.

V is TRBV3-1 (or the pseudogene TRBV3-2) and J is TRBJ1-6, with TRBD1 matching 9 bases. Germline assignment: CDR1 LGHDT and CDR2 YNNKEL (reference sequence). The CDR3 is 16 amino acids. V lost 4 bases, J lost 10 bases, and 11 bases stayed unmatched. In nucleotides, the CDR3 is TGTGCCAGCAGCCCAGAGCGCGGGACAGGGAAATCACCCCTCCACTTT. It translates to CASSPERGTGKSPLHF.

Notes on this clone: A read error may be the cause here, since a much bigger clone is one base away. The rearrangement uses TRBV2 and TRBJ2-2, with a tentative D call TRBD1 (5 bases). Between the trimmed V and J ends, which lost 4 bases and 4 bases, there was a span of 7 bases. Germline loops: CDR1 SNHLY, CDR2 FYNNEI. The CDR3 sequence is 13 residues long. The CDR3 sequence is CASSGTSTGELFF. DNA for the CDR3: TGTGCCAGCAGTGGGACAAGCACCGGGGAGCTGTTTTTT.

The chain carries TRBV27 and TRBJ2-5, with TRBD1 matching 7 bases. Germline loops: CDR1 MNHEY, CDR2 SMNVEV (reference sequence). J lost 8 bases, V lost 8 bases, and 8 bases had no gene match. CDR3 size: 12 residues. CDR3 residues: CASLDRVGTQYF. As DNA, the CDR3 is TGTGCCAGCCTCGACAGGGTGGGAACCCAGTACTTC.

The chain couples TRBV7-6 to TRBJ1-2; 8 bases are a match to TRBD1. CDR1 SGHVS and CDR2 FNYEAQ come from the germline V gene. V shed 5 bases and J 0 bases; nucleotides not matched to a gene: 5. The CDR3 consists of 15 residues. The CDR3 reads CASSPGTGSNYGYTF. The CDR3 nucleotides read TGTGCCAGCAGCCCCGGGACAGGATCTAACTATGGCTACACCTTC. The whole variable domain, filled in from reference TRBV7-6 and TRBJ1-2, reads GAGVSQSPRYKVTKRGQDVALRCDPISGHVSLYWYRQALGQGPEFLTYFNYEAQQDKSGLPNDRFSAERPEGSISTLTIQRTEQRDSAMYRCASSPGTGSNYGYTFGSGTRLTVV.

The rearrangement joins TRBV3-1 (or the pseudogene TRBV3-2) to TRBJ1-1, with no clear D. From germline, CDR1 is LGHDT and CDR2 YNNKEL (reference sequence). This CDR3 comprises 14 residues. V gave up 4 bases and J gave up 1 base, with 10 bases separating them. CDR3 residues: CASSPMIENTEAFF. Here the CDR3 DNA reads TGTGCCAGCAGCCCAATGATCGAGAACACTGAAGCTTTCTTT.

The CDR3 DNA follows: TGTGCCAGCAGCTTAGCAGGACAGGGTGCAGAAGAGCAGTACTTC. Its protein is CASSLAGQGAEEQYF. The chain has TRBV7-6 and TRBJ2-7; TRBD1 matches at 8 bases. The CDR3 loop spans 15 amino acids. V shed 0 bases and J 7 bases; nucleotides not matched to a gene: 8. CDR1 and CDR2 from the germline V gene are SGHVS and FNYEAQ.

The chain has TRBV13 and TRBJ2-1; D ambiguous. Germline-derived CDR1 and CDR2 are PRHDT and FYEKMQ (reference sequence). The CDR3 covers 13 residues. V lost 3 bases and J lost 7, with 10 bases in between. The CDR3 sequence: CASSFRSSNEQFF. Written as DNA, the CDR3 is TGTGCCAGCAGCTTCCGGTCCTCGAATGAGCAGTTCTTC.

This sequence joins TRBV19 and TRBJ2-3, with D uncertain. This CDR3 has 14 amino acids. Between the trimmed V and J ends, which lost 1 base and 3 bases, there was a span of 8 bases. Germline-derived CDR1 and CDR2 are LNHDA and SQIVND (reference sequence). CDR3 region: CASSIGHITDTQYF. CDR3 DNA: TGTGCCAGTAGTATAGGACACATTACAGATACGCAGTATTTT.

The V gene is TRBV28, the J gene TRBJ1-6; D is ambiguous. V was shortened by 5 bases and J by 2 bases, with 13 bases between the two germline ends. Germline V gene lookup returns CDR1 MDHEN and CDR2 SYDVKM. The CDR3 is made up of 16 amino acids. CDR3 DNA: TGTGCCAGCAGTCCTGAGGGCAGGACCTATAATTCACCCCTCCACTTT. It translates to CASSPEGRTYNSPLHF.

This clone was detected only once. The V gene is TRBV5-1, the J gene TRBJ1-2; 7 bases are a match to TRBD1. The CDR3 extends over 14 amino acids. In germline, CDR1 is SGHRS, CDR2 YFSETQ. The J segment lost 3 bases and the V segment lost 4 bases, leaving 6 bases of the junction unmatched. The CDR3 loop is CASSPFDRDYGYTF. The CDR3 bases are TGCGCCAGCAGCCCTTTTGACAGGGACTATGGCTACACCTTC.

The rearrangement joins TRBV7-8 to TRBJ2-7; the D gene is possibly TRBD2 (6 bases). Between the trimmed V and J ends, which lost 1 base and 2 bases, there was a span of 9 bases. CDR1 is SGHVS and CDR2 is FQNEAQ in the germline V gene. The CDR3 has 14 amino acids. The CDR3 protein is CASSLVGGTYEQYV. CDR3 DNA: TGTGCCAGCAGCTTAGTGGGGGGTACCTACGAGCAGTACGTC.

The table lists this clone with a few counts. The genes are TRBV18 and TRBJ2-2; D gene ambiguous. The germline V gene has CDR1 KGHSH and CDR2 LQKENI. This CDR3 has 11 amino acids. With 4 bases removed from V and 5 bases from J, the gap between germline ends came to 2 bases. As DNA, the CDR3 is TGTGCCAGCTCACGAACCGGGGAGCTGTTTTTT. Translation gives CASSRTGELFF.

This chain uses TRBV2 with TRBJ2-5; D ambiguous. The V and J ends lost 2 bases and 2 bases respectively, with 15 bases between them. CDR1 SNHLY and CDR2 FYNNEI come from the germline V gene. This CDR3 region has 16 residues. The CDR3 DNA reads as TGTGCCAGCAGTGAAAGGTCAGGTCGAAGGCAAGAGACCCAGTACTTC. Its protein product is CASSERSGRRQETQYF.

V usage is TRBV5-6 and J usage is TRBJ2-2, with 10 bases aligning to TRBD1. Looked up from germline, CDR1 is SGHDT and CDR2 is YYEEEE. This CDR3 is 17 amino acids long. V lost 1 base, J lost 4 bases, and 7 bases stayed unmatched. The CDR3 spells CASSLFGTGDFTGELFF. The CDR3 bases are TGTGCCAGCAGCTTGTTCGGGACAGGGGACTTCACCGGGGAGCTGTTTTTT.

In this sample, this clone turned up once. The chain links TRBV7-3 to TRBJ1-1; TRBD1 might be the D (6 bases). The CDR3 covers 13 residues. V dropped 5 bases and J dropped 5 bases, with 12 bases sitting between them. Germline assignment: CDR1 SGHTA and CDR2 FQGTGA. The CDR3 is CASSQIQGTEAFF. CDR3 coding DNA: TGTGCCAGCAGCCAAATTCAGGGGACTGAAGCTTTCTTT.

The V and J genes are TRBV19 and TRBJ2-3, with 9 bases aligning to TRBD1. After removal of 10 bases from V and 3 bases from J, the junction contained 11 bases not matched to a gene. The CDR3 has 15 amino acids. Germline V gives CDR1 LNHDA, CDR2 SQIVND (reference sequence). The CDR3 loop is CATSHAGQGTDTQYF. The CDR3 DNA reads TGTGCCACCTCCCATGCGGGACAGGGAACAGATACGCAGTATTTT. Based on the CDR3 plus reference TRBV19 and TRBJ2-3, the full variable domain is DGGITQSPKYLFRKEGQNVTLSCEQNLNHDAMYWYRQDPGQGLRLIYYSQIVNDFQKGDIAEGYSVSREKKESFPLTVTSAQKNPTAFYLCATSHAGQGTDTQYFGPGTRLTVL.